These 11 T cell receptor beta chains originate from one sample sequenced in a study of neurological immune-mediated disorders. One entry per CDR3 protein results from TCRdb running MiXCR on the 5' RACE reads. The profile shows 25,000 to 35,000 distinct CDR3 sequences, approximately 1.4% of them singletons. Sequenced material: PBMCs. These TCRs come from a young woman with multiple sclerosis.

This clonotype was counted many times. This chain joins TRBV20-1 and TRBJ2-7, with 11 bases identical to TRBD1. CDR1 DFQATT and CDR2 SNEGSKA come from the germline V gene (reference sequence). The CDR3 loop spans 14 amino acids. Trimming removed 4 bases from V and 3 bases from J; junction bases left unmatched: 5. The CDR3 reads CSANPGTGGYEQYF. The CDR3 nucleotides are TGCAGTGCTAACCCCGGGACAGGGGGCTACGAGCAGTACTTC.

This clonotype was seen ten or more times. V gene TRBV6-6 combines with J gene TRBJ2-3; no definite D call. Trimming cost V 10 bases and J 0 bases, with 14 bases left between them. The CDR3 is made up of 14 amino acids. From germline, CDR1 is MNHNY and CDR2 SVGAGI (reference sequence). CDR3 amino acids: CATRDGPSTDTQYF. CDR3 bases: TGTGCCACCCGAGACGGGCCTAGCACAGATACGCAGTATTTT.

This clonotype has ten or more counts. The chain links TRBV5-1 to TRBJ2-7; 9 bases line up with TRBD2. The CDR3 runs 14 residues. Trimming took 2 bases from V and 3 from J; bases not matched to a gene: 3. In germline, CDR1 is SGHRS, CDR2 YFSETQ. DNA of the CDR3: TGCGCCAGCAGCTTAAGCGGGGGGAACTACGAGCAGTACTTC. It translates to CASSLSGGNYEQYF.

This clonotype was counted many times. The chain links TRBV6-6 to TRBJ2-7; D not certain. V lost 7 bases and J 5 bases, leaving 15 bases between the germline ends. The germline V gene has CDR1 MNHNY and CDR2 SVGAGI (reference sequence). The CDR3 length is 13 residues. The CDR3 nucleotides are TGTGCCAGCACGCTCATTTTAAACCACGAGCAGTACTTC. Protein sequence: CASTLILNHEQYF.

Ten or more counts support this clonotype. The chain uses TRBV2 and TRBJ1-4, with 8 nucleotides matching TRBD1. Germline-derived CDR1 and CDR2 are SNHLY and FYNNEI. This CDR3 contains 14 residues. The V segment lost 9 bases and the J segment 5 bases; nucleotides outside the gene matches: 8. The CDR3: CASTPGGRNEKLFF. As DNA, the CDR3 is TGTGCCAGTACTCCAGGGGGCAGGAATGAAAAACTGTTTTTT.

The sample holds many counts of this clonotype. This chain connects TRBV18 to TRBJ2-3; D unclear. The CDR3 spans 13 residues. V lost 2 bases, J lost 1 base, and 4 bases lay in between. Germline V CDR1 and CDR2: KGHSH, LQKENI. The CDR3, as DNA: TGTGCCAGCTCACCAGCAGGCACAGATACGCAGTATTTT. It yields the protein CASSPAGTDTQYF.

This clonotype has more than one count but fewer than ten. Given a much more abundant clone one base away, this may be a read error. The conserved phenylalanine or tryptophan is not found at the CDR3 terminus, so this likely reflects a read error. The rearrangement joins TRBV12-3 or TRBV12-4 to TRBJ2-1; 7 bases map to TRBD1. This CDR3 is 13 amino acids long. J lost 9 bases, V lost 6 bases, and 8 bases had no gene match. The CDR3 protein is CASSPGQLAEQFL. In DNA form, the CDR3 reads TGTGCCAGCAGCCCGGGACAGTTGGCTGAGCAGTTCTTA.

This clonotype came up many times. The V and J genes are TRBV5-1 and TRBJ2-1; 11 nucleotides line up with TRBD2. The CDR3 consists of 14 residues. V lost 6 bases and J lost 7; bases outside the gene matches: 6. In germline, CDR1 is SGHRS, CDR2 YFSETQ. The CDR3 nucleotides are TGCGCCAGCATCTCCGTAGCGGGGGGGAATGAGCAGTTCTTC. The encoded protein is CASISVAGGNEQFF.

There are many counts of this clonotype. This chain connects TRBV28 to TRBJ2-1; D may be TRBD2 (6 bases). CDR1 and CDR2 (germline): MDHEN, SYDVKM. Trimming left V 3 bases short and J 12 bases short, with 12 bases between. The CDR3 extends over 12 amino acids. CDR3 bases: TGTGCCAGCAGTTTGGAGGGATTCGGGCAGTTCTTC. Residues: CASSLEGFGQFF.

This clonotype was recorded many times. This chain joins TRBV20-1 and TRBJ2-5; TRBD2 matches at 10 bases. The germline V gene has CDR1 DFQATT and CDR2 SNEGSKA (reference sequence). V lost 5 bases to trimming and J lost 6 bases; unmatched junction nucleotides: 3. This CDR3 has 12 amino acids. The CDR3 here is CSAQRGGQTQYF. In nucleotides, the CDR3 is TGCAGTGCTCAGCGGGGGGGACAGACCCAGTACTTC.

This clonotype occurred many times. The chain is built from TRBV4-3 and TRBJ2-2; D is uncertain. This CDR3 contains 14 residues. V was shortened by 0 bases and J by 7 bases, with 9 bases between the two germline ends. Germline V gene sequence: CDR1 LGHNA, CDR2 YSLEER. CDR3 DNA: TGCGCCAGCAGCCAAGAAATCTCTGGCGGGGAGCTGTTTTTT. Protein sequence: CASSQEISGGELFF.